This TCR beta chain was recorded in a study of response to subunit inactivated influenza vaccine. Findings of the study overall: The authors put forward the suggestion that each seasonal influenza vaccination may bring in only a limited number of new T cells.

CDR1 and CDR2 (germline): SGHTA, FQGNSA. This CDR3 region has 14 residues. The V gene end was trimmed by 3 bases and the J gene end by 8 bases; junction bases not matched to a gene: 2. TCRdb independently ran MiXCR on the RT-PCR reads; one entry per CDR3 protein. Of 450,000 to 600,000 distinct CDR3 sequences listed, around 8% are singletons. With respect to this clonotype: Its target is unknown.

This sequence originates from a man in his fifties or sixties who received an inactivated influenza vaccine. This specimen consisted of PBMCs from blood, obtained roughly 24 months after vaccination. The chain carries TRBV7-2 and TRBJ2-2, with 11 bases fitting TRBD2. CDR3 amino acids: CASSFSGGAGELFF. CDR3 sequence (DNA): TGTGCCAGCAGCTTTAGCGGGGGGGCGGGGGAGCTGTTTTTT.